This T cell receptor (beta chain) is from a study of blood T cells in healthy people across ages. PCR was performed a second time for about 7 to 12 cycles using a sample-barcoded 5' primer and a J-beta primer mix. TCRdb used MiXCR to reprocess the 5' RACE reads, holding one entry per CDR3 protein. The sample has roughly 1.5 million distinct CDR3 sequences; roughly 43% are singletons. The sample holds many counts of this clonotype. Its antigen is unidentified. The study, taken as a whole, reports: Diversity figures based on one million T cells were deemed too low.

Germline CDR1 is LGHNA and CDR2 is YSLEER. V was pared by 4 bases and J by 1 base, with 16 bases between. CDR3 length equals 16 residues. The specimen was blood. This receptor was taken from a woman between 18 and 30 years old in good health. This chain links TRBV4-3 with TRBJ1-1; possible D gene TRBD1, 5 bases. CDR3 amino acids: CASSRGPGTENTEAFF. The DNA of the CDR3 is TGCGCCAGCAGCCGAGGCCCCGGGACGGAGAACACTGAAGCTTTCTTT.